Listed here are 30 T cell receptor beta chains from one sample, sequenced in a study of shared clonotypes between healthy human individuals. Here immunoSEQ multiplex PCR was the method, and the copy in TCRdb shows in-frame clones only, minus some. Among more than 2 million clones listed, approximately 96% were seen once. Material: naive CD4+ T cells sorted from blood. Subset here: CD45RA+ positively selected. The receptors were gathered from a man between 18 and 35 years old in good health.

The chain carries TRBV11-2 and TRBJ2-7; 7 nucleotides agree with TRBD2. CDR1 SGHAT and CDR2 FQNNGV come from the germline V gene. The CDR3 contains 15 residues. V was clipped by 3 bases and J by 2 bases; unmatched bases: 7. The CDR3 nucleotides read TGTGCCAGCAGCTTGTCTAGCGGTGTCACCTACGAGCAGTACTTC. This encodes CASSLSSGVTYEQYF.

The V and J genes are TRBV7-3 and TRBJ2-1; 9 bases agree with TRBD1. V lost 7 bases and J lost 3; bases outside the gene matches: 1. This CDR3 has 13 residues. Per the germline V gene, CDR1 is SGHTA and CDR2 is FQGTGA. The CDR3 is CASKGQGYNEQFF. DNA of the CDR3: TGTGCCAGCAAGGGACAGGGCTACAATGAGCAGTTCTTC.

This chain connects TRBV29-1 to TRBJ1-2; D unresolved. The CDR3 has 12 residues. V was clipped by 3 bases and J by 1 base, with 6 bases between them. In germline, CDR1 is SQVTM, CDR2 ANQGSEA. In nucleotides, the CDR3 is TGCAGCGTTGATCTACTTAACTATGGCTACACCTTC. Its translation: CSVDLLNYGYTF.

The chain recombines TRBV19 with TRBJ1-2; 7 nucleotides line up with TRBD1. The CDR3 sequence is 15 residues long. Germline values: CDR1 LNHDA, CDR2 SQIVND (reference sequence). With 5 bases clipped from V and 4 bases from J, the junction kept 10 bases outside the gene matches. This chain's CDR3 is CASSLSGTAIYGYTF. The CDR3 DNA follows: TGTGCCAGTAGTTTATCGGGGACAGCGATCTATGGCTACACCTTC.

V usage is TRBV11-2 and J usage is TRBJ2-2, with D perhaps assigned TRBD1 or TRBD2 (6 bases each). The V end was cut by 7 bases, the J end by 4 bases, with 13 bases between. The CDR3 contains 14 residues. Germline values: CDR1 SGHAT, CDR2 FQNNGV. The CDR3 DNA reads TGTGCCAGCACCAAGGGGGACTCCACCGGGGAGCTGTTTTTT. Protein sequence: CASTKGDSTGELFF.

DNA of the CDR3: TGCGCCAGCAGTAAGGAGCTAGCGGGAAGAGATACGCAGTATTTT. This gives the protein CASSKELAGRDTQYF. The genes are TRBV5-1 and TRBJ2-3, with 9 bases identical to TRBD2. Germline loops: CDR1 SGHRS, CDR2 YFSETQ. The V and J ends lost 5 bases and 5 bases, in that order; junction bases with no gene match: 9. This CDR3 comprises 15 residues.

V gene TRBV11-1 combines with J gene TRBJ2-1; TRBD1 matches 7 bases. CDR1 is SGHAT and CDR2 is FQDESV in the germline V gene (reference sequence). V was pared by 1 base and J by 6 bases, with 9 bases of the junction left unmatched. This CDR3 region has 16 residues. CDR3 coding DNA: TGTGCCAGCAGCTTAGGTTTGGGGACAGTTCCCAATGAGCAGTTCTTC. This translates into CASSLGLGTVPNEQFF.

Details on this clone: The sample holds other DNA sequences that translate to the same CDR3. The chain links TRBV6-1 to TRBJ2-5; D might be TRBD2 (6 bases). This CDR3 spans 13 amino acids. Germline lookup yields CDR1 MNHNS and CDR2 SASEGT. V shed 8 bases and J shed 2 bases, with 12 bases lying between them. CDR3 DNA sequence: TGTGCCAGCCGGGGACTTCTACAAGAGACCCAGTACTTC. Protein: CASRGLLQETQYF.

The chain uses TRBV5-6 and TRBJ2-7; tentatively, D is TRBD1 or TRBD2 (6 bases each). The CDR3 length is 14 residues. V lost 1 base and J 6 bases, leaving 14 bases between the germline ends. The germline CDR1 and CDR2 sequences are SGHDT and YYEEEE. CDR3 residues: CASSLRGQLSEQYF. In nucleotides, the CDR3 is TGTGCCAGCAGCTTGCGGGGGCAGCTAAGCGAGCAGTACTTC.

The V gene is TRBV2, the J gene TRBJ1-3; no clear D gene. This CDR3 has 13 amino acids. The V gene's germline CDR1 is SNHLY and CDR2 FYNNEI. V was clipped by 6 bases and J by 1 base, with 7 bases between them. The DNA for the CDR3 is TGTGCCAGCAGGGTCACTTCTGGAAACACCATATATTTT. Its protein product is CASRVTSGNTIYF. The whole variable domain, filled in from reference TRBV2 and TRBJ1-3, reads EPEVTQTPSHQVTQMGQEVILRCVPISNHLYFYWYRQILGQKVEFLVSFYNNEISEKSEIFDDQFSVERPDGSNFTLKIRSTKLEDSAMYFCASRVTSGNTIYFGEGSWLTVV.

The chain uses TRBV18 and TRBJ1-6; D remains ambiguous. CDR1 is KGHSH and CDR2 is LQKENI in the germline V gene. Trimming removed 2 bases from V and 7 bases from J, with 15 bases in between. This CDR3 comprises 16 residues. The CDR3 loop reads CASSPLPRFGNSPLHF. CDR3 bases: TGTGCCAGCTCACCATTGCCCCGGTTCGGAAATTCACCCCTCCACTTT.

J is TRBJ2-7 and V is TRBV28; TRBD1 matches at 10 bases. The germline CDR1 and CDR2 sequences are MDHEN and SYDVKM. V gave up 8 bases and J gave up 5 bases; unmatched junction bases: 6. The CDR3 extends over 13 amino acids. Here the CDR3 DNA reads TGTGCCAGCCTCAGACAGGGGGCTAACGAGCAGTACTTC. It codes for CASLRQGANEQYF. Based on the CDR3 plus reference TRBV28 and TRBJ2-7, the full variable domain is DVKVTQSSRYLVKRTGEKVFLECVQDMDHENMFWYRQDPGLGLRLIYFSYDVKMKEKGDIPEGYSVSREKKERFSLILESASTNQTSMYLCASLRQGANEQYFGPGTRLTVT.

As for this clone: Other DNA sequences within the sample encode an identical CDR3. The rearrangement uses TRBV5-1 and TRBJ2-6; D gene unclear. The germline gives CDR1 SGHRS, CDR2 YFSETQ. V shed 6 bases and J shed 0 bases, with 7 bases lying between them. The CDR3 spans 14 residues. CDR3 region: CASKSSSGANVLTF. In DNA, the CDR3 is TGCGCCAGCAAGAGTAGCTCTGGGGCCAACGTCCTGACTTTC.

The V gene is TRBV6-6, the J gene TRBJ1-1, with D hard to call. Germline values: CDR1 MNHNY, CDR2 SVGAGI (reference sequence). Trimming took off 8 bases at V and 2 bases at J, with 15 bases between the two ends. The CDR3 length is 14 residues. CDR3 protein: CASSITSTNTEAFF. The CDR3 coding sequence is TGTGCCAGCTCGATTACGAGTACCAACACTGAAGCTTTCTTT.

This chain joins TRBV6-4 and TRBJ2-1, with unresolved D. CDR3 length equals 13 residues. Germline V CDR1 and CDR2: MRHNA, SNTAGT. Between the trimmed V and J ends, which lost 2 bases and 7 bases, there was a span of 9 bases. CDR3 loop: CASSDETANEQFF. For the CDR3, the DNA is TGTGCCAGCAGTGACGAAACAGCGAATGAGCAGTTCTTC.

CDR3 in amino acids: CASRNGQGTYGYTF. In DNA, the CDR3 is TGTGCCAGCAGGAATGGACAGGGGACCTATGGCTACACCTTC. V is TRBV2 and J is TRBJ1-2; 9 nucleotides agree with TRBD1. Trimming removed 6 bases from V and 4 bases from J; junction bases left unmatched: 6. The CDR3 extends over 14 amino acids. Germline V gives CDR1 SNHLY, CDR2 FYNNEI.

As DNA, the CDR3 is TGTGCCAGCAGTTTCTCGACCGTCGCCGAGCAGTACTTC. This gives the protein CASSFSTVAEQYF. This chain connects TRBV28 to TRBJ2-7, with no clear D. Trimming left V 3 bases short and J 6 bases short, with 12 bases between. The CDR3 is 13 amino acids. The germline V gene has CDR1 MDHEN and CDR2 SYDVKM.

V gene TRBV18 combines with J gene TRBJ2-5, with D tentatively TRBD1 (6 bases). Germline V gene sequence: CDR1 KGHSH, CDR2 LQKENI. The CDR3 consists of 15 residues. The ends were cut back, 3 bases at V and 4 bases at J, with 15 bases in the middle. The CDR3 region has the DNA TGTGCCAGCTCACCCCGAGGGGGAGTGGTAGAGACCCAGTACTTC. Translation gives CASSPRGGVVETQYF.

The chain combines TRBV9 with TRBJ2-3, with D possibly being TRBD1 or TRBD2 (5 bases each). V shed 1 base and J shed 0 bases, with 9 bases lying between them. This CDR3 comprises 15 residues. CDR1 SGDLS and CDR2 YYNGEE come from the germline V gene. The CDR3 loop reads CASSVMWGSTDTQYF. In DNA, the CDR3 is TGTGCCAGCAGCGTAATGTGGGGGAGCACAGATACGCAGTATTTT.

The chain employs TRBV14 and TRBJ1-4, with D maybe TRBD1 (5 bases). V was trimmed by 4 bases and J by 5 bases, leaving 14 bases between them. The germline V gene encodes CDR1 SGHDN and CDR2 FVKESK. The CDR3 runs 15 residues. CDR3 loop: CASSPIGTANEKLFF. For the CDR3, the DNA is TGTGCCAGCAGCCCTATAGGGACGGCAAATGAAAAACTGTTTTTT.

The V and J genes are TRBV10-3 and TRBJ1-1; D possibly corresponds to TRBD1 (5 bases). Trimming took off 7 bases at V and 5 bases at J, with 20 bases between the two ends. CDR3 length: 15 amino acids. The germline gives CDR1 ENHRY, CDR2 SYGVKD. The CDR3 DNA reads as TGTGCCATCATGGGGGGAGGAGGGGCAAAGACTGAAGCTTTCTTT. Translated: CAIMGGGGAKTEAFF.

V and J are TRBV21-1 and TRBJ2-5; TRBD2, the table's D call, was not compared with the DNA. TRBV21-1 is labeled a pseudogene. There are 12 residues in the CDR3. As DNA, the CDR3 is TGTGCCAGTAAGGCAAGAGAGGGGACCCAGTACTTC. Translating gives CASKAREGTQYF.

The V gene is TRBV2, the J gene TRBJ1-2, with D possibly matching TRBD1 (6 bases). Trimming took 7 bases from V and 5 from J, leaving 14 bases between them. CDR3 length equals 13 residues. The germline V gene has CDR1 SNHLY and CDR2 FYNNEI. CDR3 sequence: CASIRRGPYGYTF. In nucleotides, the CDR3 is TGTGCCAGCATACGCAGGGGCCCGTATGGCTACACCTTC.

This clone was recorded only once. The chain couples TRBV15 to TRBJ1-3, with D perhaps matching TRBD1 (5 bases). The V gene lost 4 bases and the J gene lost 5 bases, with 18 bases spanning the gap. The CDR3 covers 16 residues. In germline, CDR1 is LNHNV, CDR2 YYDKDF (reference sequence). The CDR3 DNA is TGTGCCACCAGCACGCGGGACGGTTTAATGCGAAACACCATATATTTT. It yields the protein CATSTRDGLMRNTIYF.

The V gene is TRBV30, the J gene TRBJ2-1; D not resolved. Trimming removed 5 bases from V and 0 bases from J, with 11 bases in between. CDR3 size: 14 residues. Germline lookup yields CDR1 GTSNPN and CDR2 SVGIG (reference sequence). Written as DNA, the CDR3 is TGTGCCTGGGGGCGACTGAGCTCCTACAATGAGCAGTTCTTC. It codes for CAWGRLSSYNEQFF.

The chain links TRBV5-5 to TRBJ1-1; 7 bases map to TRBD1. CDR1 SGHKS and CDR2 YYEKEE come from the germline V gene (reference sequence). The CDR3 is made up of 16 amino acids. V trimming: 5 bases; J trimming: 1 base; junction bases outside the gene matches: 11. The CDR3, as DNA: TGTGCCAGCAGTTCCCTAGGGGGCAGGGCGAACACTGAAGCTTTCTTT. It encodes CASSSLGGRANTEAFF.

The chain is built from TRBV2 and TRBJ2-1, with 12 bases aligning to TRBD2. The CDR3 length is 15 residues. CDR1 SNHLY and CDR2 FYNNEI come from the germline V gene. Trimming at V came to 5 bases and at J to 5 bases, leaving 4 bases not matched to a gene. Here the CDR3 DNA reads TGTGCCAGCAGTCAGACTAGCGGGGGTAACAATGAGCAGTTCTTC. Translating gives CASSQTSGGNNEQFF.

The J gene is TRBJ2-3, the V gene TRBV27; the D call may be TRBD1 or TRBD2 (5 bases each). Germline V gives CDR1 MNHEY, CDR2 SMNVEV (reference sequence). This CDR3 has 14 amino acids. The germline V and J ends were trimmed by 2 bases and 4 bases, with 10 bases remaining between them. Here the CDR3 DNA reads TGTGCCAGCAGTTTAGAGGGGAGAGCAGATACGCAGTATTTT. Protein sequence: CASSLEGRADTQYF.

V gene TRBV27 combines with J gene TRBJ1-1; 8 bases line up with TRBD1. V gave up 7 bases and J gave up 0 bases; unmatched junction bases: 13. Germline loops: CDR1 MNHEY, CDR2 SMNVEV (reference sequence). CDR3 length: 17 residues. CDR3 sequence: CASIVTGEGAVNTEAFF. In DNA form, the CDR3 reads TGTGCCAGCATTGTGACAGGGGAAGGTGCGGTGAACACTGAAGCTTTCTTT.

J is TRBJ1-6 and V is TRBV4-1, with TRBD1 matching over 7 bases. The CDR3 spans 15 residues. V was clipped by 1 base and J by 9 bases; unmatched bases: 6. Germline CDR1 is MGHRA and CDR2 is YSYEKL. The CDR3 bases are TGCGCCAGCAGCCAAGCCGGGACAGCGGGTTCACCCCTCCACTTT. It specifies CASSQAGTAGSPLHF.